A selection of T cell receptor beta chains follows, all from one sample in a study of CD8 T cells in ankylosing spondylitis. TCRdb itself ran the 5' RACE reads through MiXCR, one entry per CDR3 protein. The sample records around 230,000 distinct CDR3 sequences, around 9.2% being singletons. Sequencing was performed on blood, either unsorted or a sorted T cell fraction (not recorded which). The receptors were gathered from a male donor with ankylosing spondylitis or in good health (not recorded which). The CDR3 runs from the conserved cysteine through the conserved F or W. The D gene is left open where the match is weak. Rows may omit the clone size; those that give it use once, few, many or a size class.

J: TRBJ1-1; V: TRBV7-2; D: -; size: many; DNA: TGTGCCAGCAGCTTAGTACCGCATATGAACACTGAAGCTTTCTTT; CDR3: CASSLVPHMNTEAFF
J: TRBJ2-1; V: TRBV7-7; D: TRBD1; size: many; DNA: TGTGCTAGCAGCGGGACAGGGGGGAAGAATGAGCAGTTCTTC; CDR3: CASSGTGGKNEQFF
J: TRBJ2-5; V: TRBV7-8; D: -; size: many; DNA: TGTGCCAGCAGCCAGACCCCCATAGAGACCCAGTACTTC; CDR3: CASSQTPIETQYF
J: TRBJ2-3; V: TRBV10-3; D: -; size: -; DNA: TGTGCCATCAGTGAGAGGACTAACTCCCCAGATACGCAGTATTTT; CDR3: CAISERTNSPDTQYF
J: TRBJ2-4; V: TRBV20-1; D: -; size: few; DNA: TGCAGTGCTGGGCTAACGGGGGAGGAGATTCAGTACTTC; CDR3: CSAGLTGEEIQYF
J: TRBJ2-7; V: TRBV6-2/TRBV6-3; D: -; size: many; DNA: TGTGCCAGCAGTCTTACGTTCTACGAGCAGTACTTC; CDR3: CASSLTFYEQYF
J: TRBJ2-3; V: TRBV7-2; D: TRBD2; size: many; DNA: TGTGCCAGCAGCCCCGCTGGACTAGCAGATACGCAGTATTTT; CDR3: CASSPAGLADTQYF
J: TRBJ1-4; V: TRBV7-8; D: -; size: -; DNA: TGTGCCAGCAGATTCGGACCAAATGAAAAACTGTTTTTT; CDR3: CASRFGPNEKLFF
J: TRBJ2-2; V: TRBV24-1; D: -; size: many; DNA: TGTGCCGCGTCAGCCAACACCGGGGAGCTGTTTTTT; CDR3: CAASANTGELFF
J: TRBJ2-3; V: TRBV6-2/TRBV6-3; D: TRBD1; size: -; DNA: TGTGCCAGCAGGCGGACAGGCCTCACAGATGCGCAGTATTTT; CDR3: CASRRTGLTDAQYF
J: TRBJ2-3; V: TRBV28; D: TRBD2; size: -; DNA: TGTGCCAGTTCCCCGGCAATAGCGGGAGGTGGTGCAGATACGCAGTATTTT; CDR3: CASSPAIAGGGADTQYF
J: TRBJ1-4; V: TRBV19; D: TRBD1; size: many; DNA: TGTGCCAGTAGTGGGGACAGCGTTAATGAAAAACTGTTTTTT; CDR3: CASSGDSVNEKLFF
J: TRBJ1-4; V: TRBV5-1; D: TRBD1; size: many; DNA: TGCGCCAGCAGCTTGGAAGGGGGCTCCGGCTGGGAAAAACTGTTTTTT; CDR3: CASSLEGGSGWEKLFF
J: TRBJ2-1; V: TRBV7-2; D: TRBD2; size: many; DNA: TGTGCCAGCAGCTCTAGCGGGATCTCCTACAATGAGCAGTTCTTC; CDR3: CASSSSGISYNEQFF
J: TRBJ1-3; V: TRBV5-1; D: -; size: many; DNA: TGCGCCAGCAGTCCTATGGGGGCCCCGGTGAACACCATATATTTT; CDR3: CASSPMGAPVNTIYF
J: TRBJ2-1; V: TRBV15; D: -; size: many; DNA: TGTGCCACCAGCAGAGAAGACACCTACAATGAGCAGTTCTTC; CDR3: CATSREDTYNEQFF
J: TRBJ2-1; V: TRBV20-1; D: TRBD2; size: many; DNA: TGCAGTGCTAGAGATGTGACTAGCGGGAGTATAGATGAGCAGTTCTTC; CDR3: CSARDVTSGSIDEQFF
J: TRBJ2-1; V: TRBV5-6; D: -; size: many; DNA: TGTGCCAGCAGCTGGCATAGCGGATCTTCCTACAATGAGCAGTTCTTC; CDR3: CASSWHSGSSYNEQFF
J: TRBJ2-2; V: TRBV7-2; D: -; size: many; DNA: TGTGCCAGCAGCCCACACAGAGCTAACACCGGGGAGCTGTTTTTT; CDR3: CASSPHRANTGELFF
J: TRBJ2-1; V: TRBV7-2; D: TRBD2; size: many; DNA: TGTGCCAGCAGCCCCGGACTAGCGGGAGGGCTTCGGAATGAGCAGTTCTTC; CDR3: CASSPGLAGGLRNEQFF
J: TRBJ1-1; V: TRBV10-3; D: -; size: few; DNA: TGTGCCATCACCACACAGGGCGTCGACACTGAAGCTTTCTTT; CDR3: CAITTQGVDTEAFF
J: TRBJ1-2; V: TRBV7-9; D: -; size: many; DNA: TGTGCCAGCAGCGCCGGGGACCCCAAGCTAGATGGCTACACCTTC; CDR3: CASSAGDPKLDGYTF
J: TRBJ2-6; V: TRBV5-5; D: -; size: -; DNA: TGTGCCAGCAGCCGTGGGTGGTCTGGGGCCAACGTCCTGACTTTC; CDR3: CASSRGWSGANVLTF
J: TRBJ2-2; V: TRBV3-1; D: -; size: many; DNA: TGTGCCAGCAGCCAAAGCGACACCGGGGAGCTGTTTTTT; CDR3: CASSQSDTGELFF
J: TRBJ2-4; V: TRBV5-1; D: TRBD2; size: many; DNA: TGCGCCAGCAGCCGGGGGGTGACAAAAAAAAACATTCAGTACTTC; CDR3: CASSRGVTKKNIQYF
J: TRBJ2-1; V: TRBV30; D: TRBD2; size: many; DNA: TGTGCCTGGAGTCAAGCGGGACTAATCTACAATGAGCAGTTCTTC; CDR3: CAWSQAGLIYNEQFF
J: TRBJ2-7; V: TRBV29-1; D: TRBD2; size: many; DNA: TGCAGCGTTACTAGCGGGAGTTCCGAGCAGTACTTC; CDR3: CSVTSGSSEQYF
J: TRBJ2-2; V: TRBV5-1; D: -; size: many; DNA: TGCGCCAGCAGCTTGGAACGGGTGAACACCGGGGAGCTGTTTTTT; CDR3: CASSLERVNTGELFF
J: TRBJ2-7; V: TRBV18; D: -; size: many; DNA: TGTGCCAGCTCACCCGGACCTGTCGAGCAGTACTTC; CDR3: CASSPGPVEQYF
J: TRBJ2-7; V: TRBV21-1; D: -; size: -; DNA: TGTGCCAGCAGCAGTCCCCGGGACAGGACGACCACCTACGAGCAGTACTTC; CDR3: CASSSPRDRTTTYEQYF
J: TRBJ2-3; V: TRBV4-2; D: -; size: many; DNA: TGTGCCAGCAGCCAAGGACTATTTGGGGGGCCAGATACGCAGTATTTT; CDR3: CASSQGLFGGPDTQYF
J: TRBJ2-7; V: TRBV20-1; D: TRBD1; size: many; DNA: TGCAGTGCTACTCGACAGGGGGCCGGCGAGCAGTACTTC; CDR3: CSATRQGAGEQYF
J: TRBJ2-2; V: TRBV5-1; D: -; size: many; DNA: TGCGCCAGCAGGGAGGACTTGAACACCGGGGAGCTGTTTTTT; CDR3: CASREDLNTGELFF
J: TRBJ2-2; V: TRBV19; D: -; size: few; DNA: TGTGCCAGTACTCCGAACACCGGGGAGCTGTTTTTT; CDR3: CASTPNTGELFF
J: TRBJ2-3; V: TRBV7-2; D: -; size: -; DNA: TGTGCCAGCAGCCCCACCGGGATAGATACGCAGTATTTT; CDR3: CASSPTGIDTQYF
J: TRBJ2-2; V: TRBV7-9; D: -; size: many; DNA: TGTGCCAGCAGCTTCCCAGCGGCTGGCACCGGGGAGCTGTTTTTT; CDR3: CASSFPAAGTGELFF
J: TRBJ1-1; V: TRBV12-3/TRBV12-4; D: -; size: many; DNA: TGTGCCAGCAGTCCCCGAGTTGGAGCCGATGAAGCTTTCTTT; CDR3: CASSPRVGADEAFF
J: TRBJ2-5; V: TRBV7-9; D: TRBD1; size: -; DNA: TGTGCCAGCAGCCTGGGACAGGCGGAGACCCAGTACTTC; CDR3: CASSLGQAETQYF
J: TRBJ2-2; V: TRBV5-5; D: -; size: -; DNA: TGTGCCAGCAGCTTGGAGTCGCCTTATATCGGGGAGCTGTTTTTT; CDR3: CASSLESPYIGELFF
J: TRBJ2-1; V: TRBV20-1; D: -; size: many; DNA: TGCAGTGCTAGAGATCAGGGGGGGCTCTCCTACAATGAGCAGTTCTTC; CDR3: CSARDQGGLSYNEQFF
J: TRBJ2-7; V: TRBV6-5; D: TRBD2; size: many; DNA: TGTGCCAGCAGTTTCACTAGCGGGCGGCCCTACGAGCAGTACTTC; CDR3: CASSFTSGRPYEQYF
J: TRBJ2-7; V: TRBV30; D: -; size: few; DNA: TGTGCCTGGAGTTCCCACCGGGACGGAACCTACGAGCAGTACTTC; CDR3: CAWSSHRDGTYEQYF
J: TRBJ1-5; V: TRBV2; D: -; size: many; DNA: TGTGCCAGCAGTTGGCGGAGCAATCAGCCCCAGCATTTT; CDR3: CASSWRSNQPQHF